This TCR beta chain was sequenced during a study of blood T cell repertoires in COVID-19. All enrollees were roughly 18 to 89 years old and from roughly 26 US areas. Categorization into cohorts depended on clinical history that participants reported. Symptom resolution, clearance, or two negative PCRs marked donors in Cohort 3 as recovered. This CDR3 is built from 17 residues. The ends were cut back, 4 bases at V and 7 bases at J, with 23 bases in the middle. Libraries were prepared by immunoSEQ multiplex PCR; TCRdb keeps only in-frame clonotypes and omits some of them. The table shows roughly 240,000 clones, with roughly 82% occurring only once.

This rearrangement joins TRBV23-1 to TRBJ1-5; maybe TRBD1 (6 bases). TRBV23-1 is placed among ORFs of uncertain function. The sequence derives from a woman between 45 and 65 years old who had recovered from COVID-19. Specimen: PBMCs or T cells enriched from blood (not recorded which). CDR3 amino acids: CASSPPTGGLFGQPQHF. The CDR3 DNA is TGCGCCAGCAGTCCGCCCACGGGGGGGCTTTTTGGCCAGCCCCAGCATTTT.